The clone carrying this TCR beta chain was seen more than once but under ten times. Using immunoSEQ multiplex PCR, the repertoire was profiled, and TCRdb retains in-frame clones only, with some absent. The table has some 40,000 clones, just under 70% seen once. The sample is drawn from a study of blood T cell repertoires in COVID-19. This CDR3 contains 17 residues. Germline assignment: CDR1 MGHRA and CDR2 YSYEKL. Deletions cut 2 bases from V and 11 bases from J, with 27 bases between. This receptor was taken from an older man with acute or convalescent COVID-19. Specimen: peripheral blood. The V and J genes are TRBV4-1 and TRBJ1-1, with a possible D match to TRBD1 (6 bases). Written as DNA, the CDR3 is TGCGCCAGCAGCCAATCTCTTGGGGGCGTAAATATATATACGGCTTTCTTT. The encoded protein is CASSQSLGGVNIYTAFF.